Listed below are T cell receptor beta chains from one sample, sequenced in a study of human thymus T cells. Here immunoSEQ multiplex PCR was the method, and the copy in TCRdb shows in-frame clones only, minus some. This sample has tens of thousands of clones; approximately 95% occur once, and the top ten carry under 0.04%. The sample consisted of thymus tissue. The receptor source for this set is a girl less than two years old with a congenital heart defect but otherwise immunologically healthy. CDR3s include the opening cysteine and the closing phenylalanine or tryptophan. The order of the fields is D gene, clone size, CDR3 length, J gene, V gene, CDR3 DNA, CDR3 protein. D genes are given only for firm matches. A row's size may be missing; if present it is once, few, many or a size class.

d_call: .
clone_size: .
cdr3_length: 17
j_call: TRBJ1-3
v_call: TRBV11-2
cdr3_nt: TGTGCCAGCAGCCCGCGCCGGGACAACCACTCTGGAAACACCATATATTTT
cdr3_aa: CASSPRRDNHSGNTIYF

d_call: TRBD2
clone_size: .
cdr3_length: 17
j_call: TRBJ2-3
v_call: TRBV9
cdr3_nt: TGTGCCAGCAGCGTAGCCCTTAGCGGGAGTAGCACAGATACGCAGTATTTT
cdr3_aa: CASSVALSGSSTDTQYF

d_call: .
clone_size: .
cdr3_length: 11
j_call: TRBJ1-1
v_call: TRBV20-1
cdr3_nt: TGCAGTGCTAGGGGCAACACTGAAGCTTTCTTT
cdr3_aa: CSARGNTEAFF

d_call: .
clone_size: .
cdr3_length: 14
j_call: TRBJ2-7
v_call: TRBV18
cdr3_nt: TGTGCCAGCTCACCAGAGGGGGGGCCCTACGAGCAGTACTTC
cdr3_aa: CASSPEGGPYEQYF

d_call: .
clone_size: .
cdr3_length: 16
j_call: TRBJ2-1
v_call: TRBV4-2
cdr3_nt: TGTGCCAGCAGCCACCACCGGGGCCAAGGGGACGGGGAGCAGTTCTTC
cdr3_aa: CASSHHRGQGDGEQFF

d_call: .
clone_size: .
cdr3_length: 16
j_call: TRBJ2-3
v_call: TRBV11-3
cdr3_nt: TGTGCCAGCAGCTTAACGGCCGGGGCGGGCGAGGATACGCAGTATTTT
cdr3_aa: CASSLTAGAGEDTQYF

d_call: TRBD1
clone_size: .
cdr3_length: 20
j_call: TRBJ1-3
v_call: TRBV18
cdr3_nt: TGTGCCAGCTCACCACCGGAGGGGGACAGGCACTCTCTCTCTGGAAACACCATATATTTT
cdr3_aa: CASSPPEGDRHSLSGNTIYF

d_call: .
clone_size: .
cdr3_length: 11
j_call: TRBJ2-3
v_call: TRBV15
cdr3_nt: TGTGCCACCAGCAGAGCGGATACGCAGTATTTT
cdr3_aa: CATSRADTQYF

d_call: .
clone_size: .
cdr3_length: 16
j_call: TRBJ2-4
v_call: TRBV5-6
cdr3_nt: TGTGCCAGCAGCTGGGTTGGGTTGGGGGCCAAAAACATTCAGTACTTC
cdr3_aa: CASSWVGLGAKNIQYF

d_call: .
clone_size: .
cdr3_length: 21
j_call: TRBJ2-7
v_call: TRBV19
cdr3_nt: TGTGCCAGTACCCGACTCCTTCTTCTATTCCCAGCGAGGGTTCCCCCTGACGAGCAGTACTTC
cdr3_aa: CASTRLLLLFPARVPPDEQYF

d_call: .
clone_size: .
cdr3_length: 14
j_call: TRBJ2-7
v_call: TRBV18
cdr3_nt: TGTGCCAGCTCACCACCGACGGGAACCTACGAGCAGTACTTC
cdr3_aa: CASSPPTGTYEQYF

d_call: .
clone_size: .
cdr3_length: 16
j_call: TRBJ2-5
v_call: TRBV4-3
cdr3_nt: TGCGCCAGCAGCCAAGGGGGGGTGGCAGTCCAAGAGACCCAGTACTTC
cdr3_aa: CASSQGGVAVQETQYF

d_call: .
clone_size: .
cdr3_length: 13
j_call: TRBJ1-2
v_call: TRBV28
cdr3_nt: TGTGCCAGCAGTTTACGGGGGTTCTATGGCTACACCTTC
cdr3_aa: CASSLRGFYGYTF

d_call: TRBD1
clone_size: .
cdr3_length: 16
j_call: TRBJ2-3
v_call: TRBV9
cdr3_nt: TGTGCCAGCAGCCCCCGGGGGGACAGGGTACCGGATACGCAGTATTTT
cdr3_aa: CASSPRGDRVPDTQYF

d_call: .
clone_size: .
cdr3_length: 14
j_call: TRBJ1-2
v_call: TRBV5-1
cdr3_nt: TGCGCCAGCAGCCCCGGCGGGGGGGATGATGGCTACACCTTC
cdr3_aa: CASSPGGGDDGYTF

d_call: TRBD2
clone_size: .
cdr3_length: 18
j_call: TRBJ2-3
v_call: TRBV27
cdr3_nt: TGTGCCAGCAGTTTAAGGAGATTCGCGGGGGGGGTGACAGATACGCAGTATTTT
cdr3_aa: CASSLRRFAGGVTDTQYF

d_call: TRBD1
clone_size: .
cdr3_length: 15
j_call: TRBJ2-5
v_call: TRBV29-1
cdr3_nt: TGCAGCCTCTGGACAGGGGCCCCTCTCGGGGAGACCCAGTACTTC
cdr3_aa: CSLWTGAPLGETQYF

d_call: TRBD2
clone_size: .
cdr3_length: 17
j_call: TRBJ2-3
v_call: TRBV7-2
cdr3_nt: TGTGCCAGCAGCTTAGTAACGCTAGCGGGAATCACAGATACGCAGTATTTT
cdr3_aa: CASSLVTLAGITDTQYF

d_call: .
clone_size: .
cdr3_length: 15
j_call: TRBJ2-3
v_call: TRBV14
cdr3_nt: TGTGCCAGCAGTCTAGACTCTTTGGGCGCAGATACGCAGTATTTT
cdr3_aa: CASSLDSLGADTQYF

d_call: .
clone_size: .
cdr3_length: 13
j_call: TRBJ1-1
v_call: TRBV2
cdr3_nt: TGTGCCAGCAGAGAGCCGATGAACACTGAAGCTTTCTTT
cdr3_aa: CASREPMNTEAFF

d_call: TRBD1
clone_size: .
cdr3_length: 13
j_call: TRBJ2-7
v_call: TRBV10-1
cdr3_nt: TGCGCCAGCAGCGGGACAGGAATCTACGAGCAGTACTTC
cdr3_aa: CASSGTGIYEQYF

d_call: .
clone_size: .
cdr3_length: 16
j_call: TRBJ2-1
v_call: TRBV9
cdr3_nt: TGTGCCAGCAGCGTATTGTCTACTAGCCGGTACAATGAGCAGTTCTTC
cdr3_aa: CASSVLSTSRYNEQFF

d_call: TRBD1
clone_size: .
cdr3_length: 17
j_call: TRBJ2-2
v_call: TRBV27
cdr3_nt: TGTGCCAGCAGAATAAACTCCCAGGGGGCAAGGACCGGGGAGCTGTTTTTT
cdr3_aa: CASRINSQGARTGELFF

d_call: .
clone_size: .
cdr3_length: 11
j_call: TRBJ2-1
v_call: TRBV10-3
cdr3_nt: TGTGCCATCAAGAGTAGCATAGAGCAGTTCTTC
cdr3_aa: CAIKSSIEQFF

d_call: .
clone_size: once
cdr3_length: 13
j_call: TRBJ2-7
v_call: TRBV5-1
cdr3_nt: TGCGCCAGCGGGACCCAGTCCCCTTACGAGCAGTACTTC
cdr3_aa: CASGTQSPYEQYF

d_call: .
clone_size: .
cdr3_length: 16
j_call: TRBJ2-7
v_call: TRBV10-1
cdr3_nt: TGCGCCAGCAGTGAGGACGACAGATCCAGTACTTACGAGCAGTACTTC
cdr3_aa: CASSEDDRSSTYEQYF

d_call: TRBD1
clone_size: .
cdr3_length: 18
j_call: TRBJ2-7
v_call: TRBV7-9
cdr3_nt: TGTGCCAGCAGCTTCCCGAAGCGGGACAGGGGTGGTCTGTACGAGCAGTACTTC
cdr3_aa: CASSFPKRDRGGLYEQYF

d_call: .
clone_size: .
cdr3_length: 12
j_call: TRBJ1-6
v_call: TRBV10-3
cdr3_nt: TGTGCCATCAGTGCGTACGGTTCACCCCTCCACTTT
cdr3_aa: CAISAYGSPLHF

d_call: TRBD1
clone_size: .
cdr3_length: 16
j_call: TRBJ2-3
v_call: TRBV6-1
cdr3_nt: TGTGCCAGCAGTGACCGAGGACAGGTTGGCACAGATACGCAGTATTTT
cdr3_aa: CASSDRGQVGTDTQYF

d_call: TRBD1
clone_size: .
cdr3_length: 15
j_call: TRBJ2-1
v_call: TRBV10-3
cdr3_nt: TGTGCCATCAGTGAGGCGGACAGGATAATCAATGAGCAGTTCTTC
cdr3_aa: CAISEADRIINEQFF

d_call: TRBD1
clone_size: .
cdr3_length: 18
j_call: TRBJ1-1
v_call: TRBV28
cdr3_nt: TGTGCCAGCATACGGACCGCTGACAGGGAGGAAATGAACACTGAAGCTTTCTTT
cdr3_aa: CASIRTADREEMNTEAFF

d_call: TRBD1
clone_size: .
cdr3_length: 17
j_call: TRBJ2-7
v_call: TRBV27
cdr3_nt: TGTGCCACTATAAGGCATACCGGGACAGGCTTACTCTACGAGCAGTACTTC
cdr3_aa: CATIRHTGTGLLYEQYF

d_call: .
clone_size: .
cdr3_length: 10
j_call: TRBJ2-3
v_call: TRBV21-1
cdr3_nt: TGTGCCCCCCTCGGGGATACGCAGTATTTT
cdr3_aa: CAPLGDTQYF

d_call: .
clone_size: .
cdr3_length: 12
j_call: TRBJ1-1
v_call: TRBV15
cdr3_nt: TGTGCCACCAGCCCTGGTGGGGGAAGAGCTTTCTTT
cdr3_aa: CATSPGGGRAFF

d_call: TRBD1
clone_size: .
cdr3_length: 14
j_call: TRBJ2-7
v_call: TRBV5-6
cdr3_nt: TGTGCCAGCAGCTTGGGTAAGACCTCGGACAGGGAGTACTTC
cdr3_aa: CASSLGKTSDREYF

d_call: .
clone_size: .
cdr3_length: 14
j_call: TRBJ1-1
v_call: TRBV28
cdr3_nt: TGTGCCAGCAGTTTCGGCAGGAGGGGCACTGAAGCTTTCTTT
cdr3_aa: CASSFGRRGTEAFF

d_call: .
clone_size: .
cdr3_length: 15
j_call: TRBJ1-1
v_call: TRBV27
cdr3_nt: TGTGCCAGCAGCCCAAAACAGGGAGTCGACACTGAAGCTTTCTTT
cdr3_aa: CASSPKQGVDTEAFF

d_call: .
clone_size: .
cdr3_length: 9
j_call: TRBJ1-4
v_call: TRBV29-1
cdr3_nt: TGCAGGGCAGCAGGAAAACTGTTTTTT
cdr3_aa: CRAAGKLFF

d_call: TRBD2
clone_size: .
cdr3_length: 16
j_call: TRBJ2-7
v_call: TRBV5-1
cdr3_nt: TGCGCCAGCAGCTTGTTTGCTAGCGGGAGGACGGGGGAGCAGTACTTC
cdr3_aa: CASSLFASGRTGEQYF

d_call: .
clone_size: .
cdr3_length: 15
j_call: TRBJ1-1
v_call: TRBV7-6
cdr3_nt: TGTGCCAGCAGCTTAGTGGCAGGGAAGGACACTGAAGCTTTCTTT
cdr3_aa: CASSLVAGKDTEAFF

d_call: .
clone_size: .
cdr3_length: 12
j_call: TRBJ1-4
v_call: TRBV28
cdr3_nt: TGTGCGGTGGAGGGGACGGGTGAAAAACTGTTTTTT
cdr3_aa: CAVEGTGEKLFF

d_call: .
clone_size: once
cdr3_length: 15
j_call: TRBJ1-3
v_call: TRBV10-2
cdr3_nt: TGCGCCAGCAAGGAGGCAGCTCACTCTGGAAACACCATATATTTT
cdr3_aa: CASKEAAHSGNTIYF

d_call: TRBD2
clone_size: .
cdr3_length: 20
j_call: TRBJ2-3
v_call: TRBV2
cdr3_nt: TGTGCCAGCAGTGAAGCCGGGACTAGCGGGAGGGGCGTCCGCACAGATACGCAGTATTTT
cdr3_aa: CASSEAGTSGRGVRTDTQYF

d_call: TRBD2
clone_size: once
cdr3_length: 19
j_call: TRBJ2-1
v_call: TRBV5-1
cdr3_nt: TGCGCCAGCAGCCCCTCACCGCTAGCGGGAGCGTTGGGCTACAATGAGCAGTTCTTC
cdr3_aa: CASSPSPLAGALGYNEQFF